The 32 T cell receptor beta chains below all came from one sample that was sequenced in a study of T cell changes during pregnancy in multiple sclerosis. Using immunoSEQ multiplex PCR, the repertoire was profiled, and TCRdb retains in-frame clones only, with some absent. The repertoire holds nearly 45,000 clones, with roughly 96% as singletons. This sample comprised peripheral blood, obtained in the second trimester of pregnancy. The receptors stem from a female donor with multiple sclerosis, enrolled in a pregnancy study.

This chain joins TRBV19 and TRBJ1-4, with D hard to call. The V end was cut by 2 bases, the J end by 8 bases, with 3 bases between. Germline-derived CDR1 and CDR2 are LNHDA and SQIVND (reference sequence). The CDR3 consists of 11 residues. CDR3 protein: CASSIREKLFF. The CDR3 DNA is TGTGCCAGTAGTATACGGGAAAAACTGTTTTTT. The full variable domain, in which reference TRBV19 and TRBJ1-4 provide the parts outside the CDR3, is DGGITQSPKYLFRKEGQNVTLSCEQNLNHDAMYWYRQDPGQGLRLIYYSQIVNDFQKGDIAEGYSVSREKKESFPLTVTSAQKNPTAFYLCASSIREKLFFGSGTQLSVL.

V is TRBV6-5 and J is TRBJ2-3, with D tentatively TRBD1 (6 bases). Germline CDR1 MNHEY, CDR2 SVGAGI. V was clipped by 5 bases and J by 2 bases, with 14 bases between them. The CDR3 is 15 amino acids. CDR3 nucleotides: TGTGCCAGCAGTGGGATACAGGGCCCCACAGATACGCAGTATTTT. It encodes CASSGIQGPTDTQYF.

The chain is built from TRBV2 and TRBJ2-1; TRBD2 is a possible D gene (5 bases). CDR1 and CDR2 (germline): SNHLY, FYNNEI. The CDR3 contains 12 residues. Deletions cut 5 bases from V and 15 bases from J, with 17 bases between. CDR3 region: CASSPEALMAFF. The CDR3 DNA is TGTGCCAGCAGTCCGGAGGCCCTCATGGCGTTCTTC.

The rearrangement joins TRBV2 to TRBJ2-1; D perhaps matches TRBD2 (6 bases). This CDR3 comprises 13 residues. The germline CDR1 and CDR2 sequences are SNHLY and FYNNEI. With 8 bases removed from V and 1 base from J, the gap between germline ends came to 9 bases. CDR3 sequence (DNA): TGTGCCAGCCGGGAGACATCCTACAATGAGCAGTTCTTC. Amino acids: CASRETSYNEQFF. Drawing the rest from reference TRBV2 and TRBJ2-1, the complete variable domain is EPEVTQTPSHQVTQMGQEVILRCVPISNHLYFYWYRQILGQKVEFLVSFYNNEISEKSEIFDDQFSVERPDGSNFTLKIRSTKLEDSAMYFCASRETSYNEQFFGPGTRLTVL.

This sequence joins TRBV6-5 and TRBJ2-1, with 14 bases that match TRBD2. The CDR3 is 16 amino acids. The germline CDR1 and CDR2 sequences are MNHEY and SVGAGI. V gave up 4 bases and J gave up 4 bases; unmatched junction bases: 3. CDR3 in DNA: TGTGCCAGCAGTTTCGGACTAGCGGGGGGTTACAATGAGCAGTTCTTC. Protein sequence: CASSFGLAGGYNEQFF.

This clone was observed a single time. The V call is TRBV5-1, the J call TRBJ2-3, with 9 nucleotides matching TRBD1. Germline V CDR1 and CDR2: SGHRS, YFSETQ. The CDR3 is made up of 14 amino acids. Trimming removed 4 bases from V and 3 bases from J; junction bases left unmatched: 3. The DNA of the CDR3 is TGCGCCAGCAGCCAGACAGGGGGTACAGATACGCAGTATTTT. This translates into CASSQTGGTDTQYF.

V usage is TRBV6-5 and J usage is TRBJ2-7; 7 bases are a match to TRBD2. With 7 bases clipped from V and 3 bases from J, the junction kept 6 bases outside the gene matches. This CDR3 is built from 13 residues. Looked up from germline, CDR1 is MNHEY and CDR2 is SVGAGI. DNA of the CDR3: TGTGCCAGCAAGGGAGGGTTGGACTACGAGCAGTACTTC. It translates to CASKGGLDYEQYF.

This chain's CDR3 is CASSLEVGGRGKNIQYF. CDR3 coding DNA: TGTGCCAGCAGCTTGGAGGTAGGCGGCCGTGGGAAAAACATTCAGTACTTC. The gene calls are TRBV5-5 and TRBJ2-4; no clear D. Germline loops: CDR1 SGHKS, CDR2 YYEKEE (reference sequence). V was shortened by 0 bases and J by 4 bases, with 17 bases between the two germline ends. The CDR3 is made up of 17 amino acids.

This clone was detected only once. This chain links TRBV27 with TRBJ2-7; possible D gene TRBD1, 6 bases. Germline CDR1 MNHEY, CDR2 SMNVEV (reference sequence). The CDR3 sequence is 15 residues long. The V end was cut by 0 bases, the J end by 0 bases, with 9 bases between. CDR3 bases: TGTGCCAGCAGTTTATCGGGGACATACTCCTACGAGCAGTACTTC. This translates into CASSLSGTYSYEQYF.

The chain is built from TRBV5-1 and TRBJ2-3; D perhaps matches TRBD2 (5 bases). The CDR3 covers 14 residues. In germline, CDR1 is SGHRS, CDR2 YFSETQ. V dropped 0 bases and J dropped 3 bases, with 8 bases sitting between them. CDR3 in DNA: TGCGCCAGCAGCTTGGGACTACTTACAGATACGCAGTATTTT. It yields the protein CASSLGLLTDTQYF.

The genes are TRBV18 and TRBJ2-1, with TRBD2 matching over 7 bases. This CDR3 contains 17 residues. Germline CDR1 reads KGHSH; CDR2 reads LQKENI. V gave up 6 bases and J gave up 0 bases; unmatched junction bases: 11. The CDR3 bases are TGTGCCAGCTCTCGCGATAGCGGGCTAAGCTCCTACAATGAGCAGTTCTTC. Encoded protein: CASSRDSGLSSYNEQFF.

The chain recombines TRBV4-2 with TRBJ1-4; 9 positions match TRBD1. CDR3 length: 15 amino acids. Unmatched junction bases numbered 8, after V lost 4 bases and J lost 8 bases. The germline V gene has CDR1 LGHNA and CDR2 YNFKEQ. CDR3: CASSPGGQGGEKLFF. The CDR3 coding sequence is TGTGCCAGCAGCCCAGGGGGACAGGGAGGGGAAAAACTGTTTTTT.

The chain is built from TRBV7-7 and TRBJ2-7; 7 nucleotides agree with TRBD1. The CDR3 is 14 residues long. V trimming: 4 bases; J trimming: 5 bases; junction bases outside the gene matches: 8. The V gene's germline CDR1 is SSHAT and CDR2 FNYEAQ (reference sequence). CDR3 coding DNA: TGTGCCAGCAGCTCTACGACAGGGTCCAACGAGCAGTACTTC. Its translation: CASSSTTGSNEQYF. The full variable domain, in which reference TRBV7-7 and TRBJ2-7 provide the parts outside the CDR3, is GAGVSQSPRYKVTKRGQDVTLRCDPISSHATLYWYQQALGQGPEFLTYFNYEAQPDKSGLPSDRFSAERPEGSISTLTIQRTEQRDSAMYRCASSSTTGSNEQYFGPGTRLTVT.

J is TRBJ1-2 and V is TRBV30; D remains unclear. The CDR3 is 14 amino acids. Trimming shortened V by 2 bases and J by 4 bases, and 14 bases separated the two germline ends. Germline V gene sequence: CDR1 GTSNPN, CDR2 SVGIG (reference sequence). This CDR3 reads CAWSFPTRIYGYTF. The CDR3 coding sequence is TGTGCCTGGAGTTTCCCGACAAGGATCTATGGCTACACCTTC.

This clone is medium-sized (0.01 to 0.1%). The chain links TRBV6-5 to TRBJ2-7; D may be TRBD1 (6 bases). The CDR3 spans 14 residues. Trimming shortened V by 8 bases and J by 3 bases, and 17 bases separated the two germline ends. Germline assignment: CDR1 MNHEY and CDR2 SVGAGI. The DNA of the CDR3 is TGTGCCAGCGGACCGGACAGTTTAAGCTACGAGCAGTACTTC. This translates into CASGPDSLSYEQYF.

The rearrangement uses TRBV7-9 and TRBJ2-7, with a tentative D call TRBD2 (6 bases). The germline V gene encodes CDR1 SEHNR and CDR2 FQNEAQ (reference sequence). The CDR3 totals 16 residues. V was clipped by 5 bases and J by 3 bases, with 20 bases between them. The CDR3 nucleotides are TGTGCCAGCAGCGGAGGGACTGGACGGAGGAACTACGAGCAGTACTTC. It translates to CASSGGTGRRNYEQYF.

The rearrangement links TRBV5-1 to TRBJ1-1, with TRBD1 matching over 7 bases. CDR3 length: 15 residues. Germline V gene lookup returns CDR1 SGHRS and CDR2 YFSETQ. Losses at the gene ends were 6 bases for V and 1 base for J; bases not matched to a gene: 9. The CDR3 DNA is TGCGCCAGCACCCTCAGGACAGGCCAGAACACTGAAGCTTTCTTT. Amino acids: CASTLRTGQNTEAFF.

The chain combines TRBV6-1 with TRBJ2-4; the D gene is possibly TRBD2 (6 bases). CDR1 is MNHNS, CDR2 SASEGT, per germline. The CDR3 length is 15 residues. V gave up 3 bases and J gave up 1 base, with 10 bases separating them. The CDR3 sequence is CASSDRGRAKNIQYF. The CDR3 DNA follows: TGTGCCAGCAGTGATCGGGGGAGGGCCAAAAACATTCAGTACTTC.

The rearrangement links TRBV7-2 to TRBJ2-3; TRBD2 aligns across 11 bases. CDR3 length: 17 residues. The V segment lost 2 bases and the J segment 6 bases; nucleotides outside the gene matches: 10. The V gene's germline CDR1 is SGHTA and CDR2 FQGNSA. CDR3 loop: CASSLYLLASGRDTQYF. DNA of the CDR3: TGTGCCAGCAGCTTATACTTGCTCGCTAGCGGGAGGGATACGCAGTATTTT.

V is TRBV19 and J is TRBJ2-7, with 8 positions matching TRBD2. V lost 2 bases, J lost 2 bases, and 2 bases stayed unmatched. Germline-derived CDR1 and CDR2 are LNHDA and SQIVND (reference sequence). The CDR3 is made up of 14 amino acids. CDR3 nucleotides: TGTGCCAGTAGTATAAGACTAGCGACCTACGAGCAGTACTTC. Amino acid sequence: CASSIRLATYEQYF.

This chain joins TRBV28 and TRBJ1-5, with TRBD1 matching 7 bases. With V trimmed by 7 bases and J by 4 bases, 10 bases remained unmatched. The CDR3 loop spans 15 amino acids. Germline CDR1 reads MDHEN; CDR2 reads SYDVKM. CDR3 DNA: TGTGCCAGCACTTCAGGGGGGCGGAAAAATCAGCCCCAGCATTTT. It codes for CASTSGGRKNQPQHF.

The chain joins TRBV5-1 to TRBJ1-6; weak D call: TRBD1 (5 bases). In germline, CDR1 is SGHRS, CDR2 YFSETQ. The CDR3 is 18 amino acids. The V gene lost 4 bases and the J gene lost 0 bases, with 17 bases spanning the gap. In DNA form, the CDR3 reads TGCGCCAGCAGCCACGGGGGGACGGGGAGCTCCTATAATTCACCCCTCCACTTT. Residues: CASSHGGTGSSYNSPLHF.

The chain employs TRBV4-1 and TRBJ2-1, with a weak D call TRBD1 (7 bases). The CDR3 has 15 residues. V lost 4 bases and J 12 bases, leaving 22 bases between the germline ends. Germline CDR1 reads MGHRA; CDR2 reads YSYEKL. The CDR3: CASSPQPGDRVGQFF. The CDR3 DNA sequence: TGCGCCAGCAGCCCCCAGCCGGGAGACAGGGTTGGGCAGTTCTTC.

The V gene is TRBV15, the J gene TRBJ1-1, with TRBD1 matching 8 bases. The J segment lost 6 bases and the V segment lost 1 base, leaving 13 bases of the junction unmatched. CDR1 is LNHNV, CDR2 YYDKDF, per germline (reference sequence). This CDR3 has 17 amino acids. CDR3 protein: CATSRGGGQGAQAEAFF. Written as DNA, the CDR3 is TGTGCCACCAGCAGAGGGGGCGGGCAGGGGGCGCAGGCTGAAGCTTTCTTT.

The table lists this clone with a count of one. The CDR3 here is CASSQDGGRSYNEQFF. In DNA form, the CDR3 reads TGCGCCAGCAGCCAAGACGGGGGGCGCTCCTACAATGAGCAGTTCTTC. The chain is built from TRBV4-1 and TRBJ2-1; weak D call: TRBD2 (7 bases). The CDR3 has 16 residues. Per germline, CDR1 MGHRA and CDR2 YSYEKL. V was shortened by 0 bases and J by 0 bases, with 9 bases between the two germline ends.

The gene calls are TRBV15 and TRBJ1-3; a weak D match, TRBD1 (5 bases). This CDR3 comprises 15 residues. In germline, CDR1 is LNHNV, CDR2 YYDKDF (reference sequence). Trimming shortened V by 3 bases and J by 2 bases, and 11 bases separated the two germline ends. In DNA, the CDR3 is TGTGCCACCAGCAGTGTCCAGGGAACTGGAAACACCATATATTTT. It codes for CATSSVQGTGNTIYF.

The chain employs TRBV9 and TRBJ2-7; 9 bases fit TRBD2. Unmatched junction bases numbered 10, after V lost 4 bases and J lost 5 bases. Germline CDR1 SGDLS, CDR2 YYNGEE. The CDR3 has 15 residues. The CDR3 is CASSPGSGSSDEQYF. CDR3 DNA: TGTGCCAGCAGCCCCGGTAGCGGGAGTTCCGACGAGCAGTACTTC.

The chain carries TRBV18 and TRBJ1-1; D might be TRBD1 (5 bases). The CDR3 runs to 14 residues. Trimming cost V 6 bases and J 4 bases, with 15 bases left between them. Germline V lookup: CDR1 KGHSH, CDR2 LQKENI. Written as DNA, the CDR3 is TGTGCCAGCTCGGAGGGCGGGGGGAGCACTGAAGCTTTCTTT. This codes for CASSEGGGSTEAFF.

J is TRBJ1-1 and V is TRBV5-4; TRBD1 might be the D (5 bases). The CDR3 is 14 residues long. The V end was cut by 2 bases, the J end by 1 base, with 9 bases between. Germline lookup yields CDR1 SGHNT and CDR2 YYREEE (reference sequence). The CDR3 loop is CASSLRGRNTEAFF. The CDR3 bases are TGTGCCAGCAGCTTACGGGGGAGGAACACTGAAGCTTTCTTT.

The V call is TRBV29-1, the J call TRBJ1-3; TRBD1 matches at 9 bases. The CDR3 contains 15 residues. Germline CDR1 is SQVTM and CDR2 is ANQGSEA. V gave up 7 bases and J gave up 4 bases; unmatched junction bases: 11. The CDR3 DNA reads as TGCAGCGCTGCCCCCGGGACAGGGACGGGAAACACCATATATTTT. Protein: CSAAPGTGTGNTIYF.

About this clone: This specimen includes other DNA sequences encoding the same CDR3. The gene calls are TRBV5-1 and TRBJ2-5; a weak D match, TRBD1 (5 bases). The V end was cut by 0 bases, the J end by 3 bases, with 12 bases between. The V gene's germline CDR1 is SGHRS and CDR2 YFSETQ. The CDR3 is made up of 15 amino acids. DNA of the CDR3: TGCGCCAGCAGCTTGGCCGCGACAGAGAAAGAGACCCAGTACTTC. Protein: CASSLAATEKETQYF. Full variable domain (rest looked up from reference TRBV5-1 and TRBJ2-5): KAGVTQTPRYLIKTRGQQVTLSCSPISGHRSVSWYQQTPGQGLQFLFEYFSETQRNKGNFPGRFSGRQFSNSRSEMNVSTLELGDSALYLCASSLAATEKETQYFGPGTRLLVL.

The V and J genes are TRBV27 and TRBJ1-1; no firm D call. V was cut by 3 bases and J by 5 bases, with 13 bases left in between. The CDR3 runs to 14 residues. CDR1 is MNHEY, CDR2 SMNVEV, per germline (reference sequence). DNA for the CDR3: TGTGCCAGCAGTTTTCAGGCAGCTCTGACTGAAGCTTTCTTT. This sequence encodes CASSFQAALTEAFF.